The 8 T cell receptor beta chains below all came from one sample that was sequenced in a study of CD8+ T cells in alopecia areata. Indicated treatment: oral pan-JAK inhibitor, 5-10 mg twice daily. Sequencing relied on a cDNA template that was reverse transcribed from extracted RNA. Only in-frame clones appear in the TCRdb table, and some are missing; sequencing was by immunoSEQ multiplex PCR. The table includes 70,000 or so clones, 29% detected once. The input for sequencing was CD8+ T cells sorted from blood, taken at week 4, from a patient treated with tofacitinib. These receptors came from a human donor with alopecia areata.

The rearrangement uses TRBV19 and TRBJ1-5, with D perhaps matching TRBD1 (6 bases). V lost 6 bases and J 7 bases, leaving 16 bases between the germline ends. CDR1 and CDR2 from the germline V gene are LNHDA and SQIVND (reference sequence). The CDR3 is 14 residues long. CDR3 DNA: TGTGCCAGTAGGGATCTCACAGGGATCCAGCCCCAGCATTTT. Translated, it gives CASRDLTGIQPQHF.

This clone has more than one count but fewer than ten. The chain recombines TRBV28 with TRBJ1-1; D not certain. Germline V lookup: CDR1 MDHEN, CDR2 SYDVKM. The CDR3 length is 16 residues. The germline V and J ends were trimmed by 8 bases and 0 bases, with 19 bases remaining between them. Written as DNA, the CDR3 is TGTGCCAGCTCCCGGGAGGGAGGTAGGGTGAACACTGAAGCTTTCTTT. It yields the protein CASSREGGRVNTEAFF.

This clone showed up just a few times. The chain uses TRBV30 and TRBJ1-1; a possible D gene is TRBD1 (6 bases). CDR3 length: 12 residues. CDR1 is GTSNPN, CDR2 SVGIG, per germline (reference sequence). V was shortened by 5 bases and J by 5 bases, with 12 bases between the two germline ends. CDR3 nucleotide sequence: TGTGCCTGGCAGGGGATCCAGACTGAAGCTTTCTTT. It encodes CAWQGIQTEAFF. Variable domain in full (rest from reference TRBV30 and TRBJ1-1): SQTIHQWPATLVQPVGSPLSLECTVEGTSNPNLYWYRQAAGRGLQLLFYSVGIGQISSEVPQNLSASRPQDRQFILSSKKLLLSDSGFYLCAWQGIQTEAFFGQGTRLTVV.

The V and J genes are TRBV27 and TRBJ2-1; D is perhaps TRBD2 (6 bases). This CDR3 contains 14 residues. Germline V lookup: CDR1 MNHEY, CDR2 SMNVEV (reference sequence). V lost 5 bases and J lost 3, with 11 bases in between. The CDR3 DNA is TGTGCCAGCAGTACCCGACTAGACTACAATGAGCAGTTCTTC. Amino acids: CASSTRLDYNEQFF.

This clone was observed a few times. The rearrangement links TRBV5-6 to TRBJ2-5; the D gene is possibly TRBD2 (6 bases). This CDR3 contains 18 residues. Germline V gene data show CDR1 as SGHDT and CDR2 as YYEEEE. V gave up 4 bases and J gave up 5 bases, with 27 bases separating them. CDR3 loop: CASSPGGAANTPRETQYF. CDR3 nucleotide sequence: TGTGCCAGCAGCCCCGGGGGAGCCGCAAACACGCCGCGGGAGACCCAGTACTTC.

This chain connects TRBV29-1 to TRBJ2-1; D call uncertain. Trimming removed 3 bases at V and 6 bases at J, with 9 bases between. The length of the CDR3 is 12 residues. The V gene's germline CDR1 is SQVTM and CDR2 ANQGSEA. CDR3 nucleotides: TGCAGCGTTGAGGTAGATCTCAATGAGCAGTTCTTC. It codes for CSVEVDLNEQFF.

The V gene is TRBV5-6, the J gene TRBJ2-7, with 8 bases matching TRBD1. Germline loops: CDR1 SGHDT, CDR2 YYEEEE. This CDR3 contains 14 residues. V was clipped by 4 bases and J by 3 bases; unmatched bases: 6. The DNA of the CDR3 is TGTGCCAGCAGCCCTGGGACAGGCCTCTACGAGCAGTACTTC. Encoded protein: CASSPGTGLYEQYF. Full variable domain (rest looked up from reference TRBV5-6 and TRBJ2-7): DAGVTQSPTHLIKTRGQQVTLRCSPKSGHDTVSWYQQALGQGPQFIFQYYEEEERQRGNFPDRFSGHQFPNYSSELNVNALLLGDSALYLCASSPGTGLYEQYFGPGTRLTVT.

The table lists this clone with a few counts. This sequence may be a read error, since a much larger clone differs from it by one base. This chain joins TRBV9 and TRBJ2-2; D tentatively reads TRBD1 or TRBD2 (6 bases each). The germline V and J ends were trimmed by 4 bases and 8 bases, with 9 bases remaining between them. This CDR3 has 12 amino acids. The germline gives CDR1 SGDLS, CDR2 YYNGEE. The CDR3 sequence is CASSRGPGELFF. CDR3 coding DNA: TGTGCCAGCAGCCGGGGGCCGGGGGAGCTGTTTTTT. Full variable domain (remainder filled in from reference TRBV9 and TRBJ2-2): DSGVTQTPKHLITATGQRVTLRCSPRSGDLSVYWYQQSLDQGLQFLIQYYNGEERAKGNILERFSAQQFPDLHSELNLSSLELGDSALYFCASSRGPGELFFGEGSRLTVL.